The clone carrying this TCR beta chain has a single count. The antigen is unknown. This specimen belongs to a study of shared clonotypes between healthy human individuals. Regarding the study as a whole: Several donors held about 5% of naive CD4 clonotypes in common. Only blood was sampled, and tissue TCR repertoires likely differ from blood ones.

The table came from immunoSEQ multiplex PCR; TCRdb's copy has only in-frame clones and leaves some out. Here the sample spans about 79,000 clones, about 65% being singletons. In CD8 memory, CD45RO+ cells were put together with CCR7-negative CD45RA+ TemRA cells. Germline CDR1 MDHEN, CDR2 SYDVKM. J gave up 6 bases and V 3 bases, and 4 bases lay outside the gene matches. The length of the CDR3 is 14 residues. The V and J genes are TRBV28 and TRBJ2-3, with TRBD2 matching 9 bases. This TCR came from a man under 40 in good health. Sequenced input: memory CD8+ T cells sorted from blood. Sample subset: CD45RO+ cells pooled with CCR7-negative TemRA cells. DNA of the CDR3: TGTGCCAGCAGTTTGGGGCTAGCGGGGGATACGCAGTATTTT. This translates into CASSLGLAGDTQYF. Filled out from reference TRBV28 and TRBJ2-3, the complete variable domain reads DVKVTQSSRYLVKRTGEKVFLECVQDMDHENMFWYRQDPGLGLRLIYFSYDVKMKEKGDIPEGYSVSREKKERFSLILESASTNQTSMYLCASSLGLAGDTQYFGPGTRLTVL.